What follows are 15 T cell receptor beta chains derived from one specimen sequenced in a study of blood T cell repertoires in COVID-19. Sequenced by immunoSEQ multiplex PCR; TCRdb stores in-frame clones only, minus some. The table lists around 300,000 clones, approximately 83% of them singletons. Specimen: peripheral blood. The source is a human donor in a cohort sampled during active COVID-19.

The CDR3 region is CASSLGVAGPHKETQYF. The CDR3 DNA reads as TGTGCCAGCAGCTTAGGAGTAGCGGGACCCCACAAAGAGACCCAGTACTTC. This rearrangement joins TRBV7-9 to TRBJ2-5; 8 positions agree with TRBD2. CDR1 and CDR2 (germline): SEHNR, FQNEAQ (reference sequence). J was trimmed by 3 bases and V by 1 base; bases with no gene match: 10. This CDR3 comprises 17 residues.

The J gene is TRBJ2-1, the V gene TRBV6-5; 7 bases are a match to TRBD1. Trimming took 1 base from V and 10 from J; bases not matched to a gene: 4. The germline V gene has CDR1 MNHEY and CDR2 SVGAGI. The CDR3 length is 13 residues. CDR3: CASSYYRGREQFF. The CDR3 coding sequence is TGTGCCAGCAGTTACTACAGGGGAAGAGAGCAGTTCTTC.

V usage is TRBV5-6 and J usage is TRBJ1-5, with 7 positions matching TRBD1. This CDR3 contains 14 residues. The junction had 2 bases not matched to a gene; V was cut back by 0 bases and J by 5 bases. Germline lookup yields CDR1 SGHDT and CDR2 YYEEEE. This CDR3 reads CASSLADRDQPQHF. DNA of the CDR3: TGTGCCAGCAGCTTGGCCGACAGGGATCAGCCCCAGCATTTT.

CDR3 coding DNA: TGTGCCAGCAGTTCCTGGGGTGGGAGCTCCTACAATGAGCAGTTCTTC. Protein sequence: CASSSWGGSSYNEQFF. The chain links TRBV28 to TRBJ2-1, with D maybe TRBD2 (5 bases). The V end was cut by 4 bases, the J end by 0 bases, with 13 bases between. The CDR3 totals 16 residues. Looked up from germline, CDR1 is MDHEN and CDR2 is SYDVKM.

The CDR3 protein is CATSEAGGGQPQHF. The CDR3 bases are TGTGCCACCAGTGAGGCAGGGGGAGGTCAGCCCCAGCATTTT. The rearrangement links TRBV24-1 to TRBJ1-5; 7 nucleotides match TRBD1. Germline lookup yields CDR1 KGHDR and CDR2 SFDVKD. The CDR3 is 14 residues long. The trim removed 4 bases at V and 6 bases at J, leaving 5 bases unmatched.

This chain joins TRBV9 and TRBJ2-7; tentatively, D is TRBD2 (6 bases). This CDR3 is 13 amino acids long. Germline V gene sequence: CDR1 SGDLS, CDR2 YYNGEE. Trimming pared 3 bases from V and 1 base from J, leaving 8 bases between. CDR3 bases: TGTGCCAGCAGCGCCGGGGGTTCCTACGAGCAGTACTTC. It yields the protein CASSAGGSYEQYF.

The rearrangement links TRBV4-3 to TRBJ2-1, with TRBD2 matching over 13 bases. From germline, CDR1 is LGHNA and CDR2 YSLEER. CDR3 length: 16 amino acids. Trimming cost V 0 bases and J 10 bases; bases outside gene matches: 6. In nucleotides, the CDR3 is TGCGCCAGCAGCCAAGACGCCGGGACTAGCGGGATGGAGCAGTTCTTC. Translated: CASSQDAGTSGMEQFF.

This clone has just a few counts. The rearrangement joins TRBV19 to TRBJ2-3; a weak D match, TRBD2 (5 bases). CDR1 LNHDA and CDR2 SQIVND come from the germline V gene (reference sequence). This CDR3 region has 16 residues. Between the trimmed V and J ends, which lost 6 bases and 0 bases, there was a span of 16 bases. CDR3: CASSPMMGASTDTQYF. CDR3 sequence (DNA): TGTGCCAGTAGCCCGATGATGGGAGCTAGCACAGATACGCAGTATTTT.

The chain recombines TRBV18 with TRBJ2-3; TRBD2 matches 11 bases. The V gene's germline CDR1 is KGHSH and CDR2 LQKENI. The CDR3 loop spans 16 amino acids. V gave up 6 bases and J gave up 5 bases; unmatched junction bases: 10. The CDR3 sequence: CASSGPLAGGKDTQYF. CDR3 DNA: TGTGCCAGCTCCGGACCCTTAGCGGGAGGGAAAGATACGCAGTATTTT. Combining the CDR3 with reference TRBV18 and TRBJ2-3 gives the whole variable domain NAGVMQNPRHLVRRRGQEARLRCSPMKGHSHVYWYRQLPEEGLKFMVYLQKENIIDESGMPKERFSAEFPKEGPSILRIQQVVRGDSAAYFCASSGPLAGGKDTQYFGPGTRLTVL.

This clone was found once. The V gene is TRBV5-1, the J gene TRBJ1-6; D may be TRBD1 (5 bases). Germline CDR1 is SGHRS and CDR2 is YFSETQ. The CDR3 extends over 16 amino acids. V shed 2 bases and J shed 0 bases, with 9 bases lying between them. CDR3 sequence reads: CASSLQASSYNSPLHF. The CDR3 DNA reads TGCGCCAGCAGCTTACAGGCGAGCTCCTATAATTCACCCCTCCACTTT.

The genes are TRBV30 and TRBJ2-2, with D tentatively TRBD2 (6 bases). CDR3 size: 15 residues. The V gene lost 5 bases and the J gene lost 5 bases, with 18 bases spanning the gap. Germline assignment: CDR1 GTSNPN and CDR2 SVGIG (reference sequence). The CDR3 nucleotides read TGTGCCTGGTCCCCCACGGGAGTAATAACCGGGGAGCTGTTTTTT. The encoded protein is CAWSPTGVITGELFF.

V is TRBV5-1 and J is TRBJ1-4; unclear D gene. Germline CDR1 reads SGHRS; CDR2 reads YFSETQ. The CDR3 covers 14 residues. V was trimmed by 0 bases and J by 5 bases, leaving 8 bases between them. In nucleotides, the CDR3 is TGCGCCAGCAGCTTGGGGTCGGGGAATGAAAAACTGTTTTTT. This gives the protein CASSLGSGNEKLFF.

V usage is TRBV3-1 (or the pseudogene TRBV3-2) and J usage is TRBJ2-1; D may be TRBD1 (5 bases). This CDR3 region has 14 residues. The V end was cut by 1 base, the J end by 9 bases, with 13 bases between. The germline V gene encodes CDR1 LGHDT and CDR2 YNNKEL (reference sequence). As DNA, the CDR3 is TGTGCCAGCAGCCAAGTGGGGCCTCTTGGTGAGCAGTTCTTC. It specifies CASSQVGPLGEQFF.

The chain combines TRBV7-2 with TRBJ2-3; TRBD2 matches 7 bases. Germline V CDR1 and CDR2: SGHTA, FQGNSA. This CDR3 comprises 15 residues. After removal of 1 base from V and 1 base from J, the junction contained 2 bases not matched to a gene. The CDR3 is CASSLDTSGTDTQYF. CDR3 nucleotides: TGTGCCAGCAGCTTAGATACTAGCGGCACAGATACGCAGTATTTT. Drawing the rest from reference TRBV7-2 and TRBJ2-3, the complete variable domain is GAGVSQSPSNKVTEKGKDVELRCDPISGHTALYWYRQSLGQGLEFLIYFQGNSAPDKSGLPSDRFSAERTGGSVSTLTIQRTQQEDSAVYLCASSLDTSGTDTQYFGPGTRLTVL.

The V and J genes are TRBV2 and TRBJ2-1; 15 bases fit TRBD2. V shed 6 bases, J shed 10 bases, and the junction held 7 bases outside the gene matches. The CDR3 has 15 amino acids. Germline V CDR1 and CDR2: SNHLY, FYNNEI. The CDR3 is CASRSGTSGGREQFF. The DNA of the CDR3 is TGTGCCAGCAGGTCCGGGACTAGCGGGGGGCGGGAGCAGTTCTTC.